This is a list of T cell receptor beta chains from one sample in a study of cytomegalovirus exposure and HLA in healthy donors. Assay used: immunoSEQ multiplex PCR; TCRdb lists only in-frame clones, some missing. The repertoire consists of some 130,000 clones, with approximately 81% occurring once and the leading ten covering approximately 7.8%. Sequenced: PBMCs. The receptors come from a male donor in good health and CMV-seronegative. Each CDR3 is given with its conserved first and last residue. Each record gives: D gene, clone size, J gene, V gene, CDR3 protein, CDR3 DNA. The D gene is left open where the match is weak. Rows may omit the clone size; those that give it use once, few, many or a size class.

>TRBD1|NA|TRBJ1-1|TRBV7-8
CASSIQGFTEAFF
TGTGCCAGCAGCATACAGGGGTTCACTGAAGCTTTCTTT
>TRBD1|NA|TRBJ2-4|TRBV6-5
CASSWDRGAKNIQYF
TGTGCCAGCAGTTGGGACAGGGGAGCCAAAAACATTCAGTACTTC
>NA|NA|TRBJ2-7|TRBV28
CASSLGGGYEQYF
TGTGCCAGCAGTTTAGGGGGCGGCTACGAGCAGTACTTC
>NA|NA|TRBJ2-7|TRBV29-1
CSVDGGGPYEQYF
TGCAGCGTTGACGGCGGGGGCCCCTACGAGCAGTACTTC
>NA|NA|TRBJ2-7|TRBV7-3
CASSLYAGSSYEQYF
TGTGCCAGCAGCTTATATGCGGGGAGCTCCTACGAGCAGTACTTC
>NA|NA|TRBJ2-3|TRBV5-1
CASSLGFRGILTDTQYF
TGCGCCAGCAGCTTGGGATTTAGGGGCATCCTCACAGATACGCAGTATTTT
>NA|once|TRBJ1-5|TRBV6-5
CASSDTYNQPQHF
TGTGCCAGCAGCGACACTTACAATCAGCCCCAGCATTTT
>TRBD1|few|TRBJ1-2|TRBV27
CASSGWTGDFYGYTF
TGTGCCAGCAGTGGATGGACAGGGGACTTCTATGGCTACACCTTC
>NA|NA|TRBJ2-1|TRBV6-5
CASSETAAKKEQFF
TGTGCCAGCAGTGAAACGGCGGCAAAGAAAGAGCAGTTCTTC
>NA|NA|TRBJ2-1|TRBV7-9
CASRGGGNYNEQFF
TGTGCCAGCCGAGGGGGGGGCAACTACAATGAGCAGTTCTTC